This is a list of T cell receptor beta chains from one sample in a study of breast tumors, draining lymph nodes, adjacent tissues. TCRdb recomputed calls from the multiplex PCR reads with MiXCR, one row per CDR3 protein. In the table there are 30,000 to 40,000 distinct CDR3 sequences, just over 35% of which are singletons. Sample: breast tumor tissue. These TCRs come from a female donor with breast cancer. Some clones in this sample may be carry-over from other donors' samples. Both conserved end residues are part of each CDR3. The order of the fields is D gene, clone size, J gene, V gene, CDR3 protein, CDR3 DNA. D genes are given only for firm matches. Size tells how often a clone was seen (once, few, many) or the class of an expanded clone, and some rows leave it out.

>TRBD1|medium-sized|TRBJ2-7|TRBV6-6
CASSYSDRVREYYEQYF
TGTGCCAGCAGTTATTCGGACAGGGTAAGAGAGTACTACGAGCAGTACTTC
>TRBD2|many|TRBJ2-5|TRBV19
CASKAAGGSSETQYF
TGTGCCAGTAAAGCGGCGGGCGGGAGCTCAGAGACCCAGTACTTC
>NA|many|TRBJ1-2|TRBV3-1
CASSQALRASNYGYTF
TGTGCCAGCAGCCAAGCCCTCCGGGCCTCTAACTATGGCTACACCTTC
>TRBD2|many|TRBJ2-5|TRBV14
CASSQASSGRTAQYF
TGTGCCAGCAGCCAAGCCTCTAGCGGGAGGACCGCCCAGTACTTC
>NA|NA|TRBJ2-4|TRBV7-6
CASSHPRPAKNTQYF
TGTGCCAGCAGCCACCCCCGTCCAGCCAAAAACACTCAGTACTTC
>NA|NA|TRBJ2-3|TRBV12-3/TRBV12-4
CTSSLGASTDTQYF
TGTACCAGCAGTTTAGGGGCGAGCACAGATACGCAGTATTTT
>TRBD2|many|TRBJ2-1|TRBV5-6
CASSSTGTSGEYNEQFF
TGTGCCAGCAGCTCAACCGGGACTAGCGGGGAATACAATGAGCAGTTCTTC
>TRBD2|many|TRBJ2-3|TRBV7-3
CASSLGSGRTDTQYF
TGTGCCAGCAGCTTAGGTAGCGGGCGCACAGATACGCAGTATTTT
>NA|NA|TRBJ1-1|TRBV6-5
CASSYTLFGGRAEAFF
TGTGCCAGCAGTTACACCCTTTTCGGTGGGAGGGCTGAAGCTTTCTTT
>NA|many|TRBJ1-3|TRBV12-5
CASGLGPSTIYF
TGTGCTAGTGGTTTGGGGCCGTCCACCATATATTTT
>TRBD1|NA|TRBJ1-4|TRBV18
CASSSGQGAANEKLFF
TGTGCCAGCTCATCAGGACAGGGGGCGGCTAATGAAAAACTGTTTTTT
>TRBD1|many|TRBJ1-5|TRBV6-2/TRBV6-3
CASRVGQAANQPQHF
TGTGCCAGCAGGGTGGGACAGGCGGCAAATCAGCCCCAGCATTTT
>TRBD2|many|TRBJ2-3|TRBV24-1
CATSETRDTRTSGGSTDTQYF
TGTGCCACCAGTGAAACCCGGGACACAAGGACTAGCGGGGGAAGCACAGATACGCAGTATTTT
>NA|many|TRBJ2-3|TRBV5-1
CASSLERAADTQYF
TGCGCCAGCAGCTTGGAAAGGGCCGCAGATACGCAGTATTTT
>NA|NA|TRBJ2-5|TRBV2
CASRRQVQETQYF
TGTGCCAGCAGACGACAGGTCCAAGAGACCCAGTACTTC
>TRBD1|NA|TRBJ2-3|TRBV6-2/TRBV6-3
CATQGAGTDTQYF
TGTGCCACACAGGGGGCAGGCACAGATACGCAGTATTTT
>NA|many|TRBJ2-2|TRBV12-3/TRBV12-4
CASSFIGQVNTGELFF
TGTGCCAGCAGTTTTATTGGGCAGGTGAACACCGGGGAGCTGTTTTTT
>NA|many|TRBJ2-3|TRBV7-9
CASSLRGVTDTQYF
TGTGCCAGCAGCTTGCGGGGCGTGACAGATACGCAGTATTTT
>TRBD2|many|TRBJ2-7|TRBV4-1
CASSQASGQSSYEQYF
TGCGCCAGCAGCCAAGCTAGCGGCCAAAGCTCCTACGAGCAGTACTTC
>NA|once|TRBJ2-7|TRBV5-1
CASSLGRSSYEQYF
TGCGCCAGCAGCTTGGGACGCAGCTCCTACGAGCAGTACTTC
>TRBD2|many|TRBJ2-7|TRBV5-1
CASSLEPTSGRAPAYEQYF
TGCGCCAGCAGCTTGGAACCGACTAGCGGGAGAGCCCCGGCTTACGAGCAGTACTTC
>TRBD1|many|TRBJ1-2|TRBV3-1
CASSQGRAGGGYTF
TGTGCCAGCAGCCAAGGAAGGGCAGGGGGGGGCTACACCTTC
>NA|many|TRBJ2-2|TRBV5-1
CASRTDSGGELFF
TGCGCCAGCAGGACGGATAGTGGCGGGGAGCTGTTTTTT
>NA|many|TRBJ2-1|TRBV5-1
CASGDLEFF
TGCGCCAGCGGGGATTTAGAGTTCTTC
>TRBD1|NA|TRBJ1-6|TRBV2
CASSYEQGINNSPLHF
TGTGCCAGCAGCTACGAACAGGGGATCAATAATTCACCCCTCCACTTT
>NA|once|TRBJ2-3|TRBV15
CATSSLITGTSTDTQYF
TGTGCCACCAGCAGTTTGATAACAGGAACAAGCACAGATACGCAGTATTTT